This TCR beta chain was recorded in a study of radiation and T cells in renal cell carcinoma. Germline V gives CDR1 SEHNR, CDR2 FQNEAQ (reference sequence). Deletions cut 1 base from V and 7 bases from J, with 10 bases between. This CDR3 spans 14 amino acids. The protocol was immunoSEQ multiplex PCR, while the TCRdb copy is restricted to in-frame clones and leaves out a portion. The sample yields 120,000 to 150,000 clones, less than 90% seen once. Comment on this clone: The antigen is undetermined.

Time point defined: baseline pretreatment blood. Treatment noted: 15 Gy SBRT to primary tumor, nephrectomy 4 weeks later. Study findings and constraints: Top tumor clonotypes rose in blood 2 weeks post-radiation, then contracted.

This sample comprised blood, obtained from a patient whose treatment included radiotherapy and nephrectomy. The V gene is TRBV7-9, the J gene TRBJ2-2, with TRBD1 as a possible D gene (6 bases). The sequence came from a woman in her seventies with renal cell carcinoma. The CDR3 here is CASSLGGGNGELFF. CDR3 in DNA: TGTGCCAGCAGCTTAGGTGGGGGCAACGGGGAGCTGTTTTTT. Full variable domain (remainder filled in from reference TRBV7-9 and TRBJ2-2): DTGVSQNPRHKITKRGQNVTFRCDPISEHNRLYWYRQTLGQGPEFLTYFQNEAQLEKSRLLSDRFSAERPKGSFSTLEIQRTEQGDSAMYLCASSLGGGNGELFFGEGSRLTVL.